This T cell receptor beta chain was retrieved from a study of blood T cells in healthy people across ages. Study-level points and caveats: It was not known whether donors were CMV positive (a possible confounder of expanded clonotype changes).

In the case of this clonotype: The antigen remains undetermined.

Germline V gene sequence: CDR1 MDHEN, CDR2 SYDVKM. J lost 5 bases, V lost 8 bases, and 15 bases had no gene match. The CDR3 totals 16 residues. A J-beta primer mix and a sample-barcoded 5' primer were used in a second PCR of about 7 to 12 cycles. One entry per CDR3 protein results from TCRdb running MiXCR on the 5' RACE reads. Of about a million distinct CDR3 sequences in the sample, approximately 50% were seen once. The origin of this receptor is a woman aged 60 to 75 in good health. The V and J genes are TRBV28 and TRBJ1-1; 9 bases fit TRBD1. Sample: blood. CDR3 nucleotide sequence: TGTGCCAGCGTCGCAACAATAGGGACAGGGAATACTGAAGCTTTCTTT. It translates to CASVATIGTGNTEAFF.